This entry is about one T cell receptor (beta chain). This sample was included in a study of blood T cell repertoires in COVID-19. Study information: Sites in the United States, Italy and Spain provided acute and convalescent COVID-19 samples. PBMCs, B-cell-depleted T cells, or T cells were the source of the cDNA or gDNA that made up the material.

Cohort 3 donors counted as recovered after two negative PCRs, clearance, or resolved symptoms. CDR3 length equals 12 residues. Trimming removed 4 bases from V and 7 bases from J; junction bases left unmatched: 3. Germline lookup yields CDR1 LNHDA and CDR2 SQIVND (reference sequence). Using immunoSEQ multiplex PCR, the repertoire was profiled, and TCRdb retains in-frame clones only, with some absent. The table lists fewer than 200,000 clones, approximately 80% of them singletons. Input material: PBMCs or T cells enriched from blood (not recorded which). The rearrangement links TRBV19 to TRBJ1-1; TRBD1 aligns across 7 bases. The source is a middle-aged man who had recovered from COVID-19. The CDR3 DNA sequence: TGTGCCAGTAGTACCCGGGACAGTGAAGCTTTCTTT. It translates to CASSTRDSEAFF.